The T cell receptor beta chain under discussion was sequenced for a study of T cells in localized non-small cell lung cancer. In germline, CDR1 is SGHNT, CDR2 YENEEA. V was clipped by 4 bases and J by 4 bases, with 24 bases between them. CDR3 length: 18 residues. As concerns this clone: Its specificity is unknown.

Data came from immunoSEQ multiplex PCR; TCRdb stores just in-frame clones and leaves some out. Of roughly 86,000 clones in the sample, approximately 84% were seen once. Findings of the study overall: Maximal T cell clonality occurred in uninvolved adjacent lung, with tumor ranking below it.

The sequence came from a man aged 35-75 years with stage I lung adenocarcinoma. The chain employs TRBV11-3 and TRBJ2-3; D is unclear. The material was peripheral blood, obtained before any cancer treatment. The CDR3 here is CASSSKMRGRQPPDTQYF. Written as DNA, the CDR3 is TGTGCCAGCAGCTCCAAGATGCGAGGAAGGCAGCCCCCAGATACGCAGTATTTT.